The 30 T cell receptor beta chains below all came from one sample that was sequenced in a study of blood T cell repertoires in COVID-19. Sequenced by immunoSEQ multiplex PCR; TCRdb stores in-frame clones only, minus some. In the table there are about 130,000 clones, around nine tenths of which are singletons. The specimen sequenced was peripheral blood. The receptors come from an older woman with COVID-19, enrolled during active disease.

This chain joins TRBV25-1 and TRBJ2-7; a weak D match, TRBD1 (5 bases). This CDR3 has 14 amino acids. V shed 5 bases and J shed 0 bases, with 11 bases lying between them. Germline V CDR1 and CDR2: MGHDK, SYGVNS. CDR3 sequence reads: CASSWGPLSYEQYF. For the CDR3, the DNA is TGTGCCAGCAGTTGGGGCCCCCTCTCCTACGAGCAGTACTTC.

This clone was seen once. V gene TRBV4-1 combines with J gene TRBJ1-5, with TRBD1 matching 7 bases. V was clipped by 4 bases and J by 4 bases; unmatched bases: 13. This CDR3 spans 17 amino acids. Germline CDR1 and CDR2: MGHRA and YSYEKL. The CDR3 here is CASSPEGGGAGNQPQHF. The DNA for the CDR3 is TGCGCCAGCAGCCCCGAAGGAGGGGGCGCAGGGAATCAGCCCCAGCATTTT.

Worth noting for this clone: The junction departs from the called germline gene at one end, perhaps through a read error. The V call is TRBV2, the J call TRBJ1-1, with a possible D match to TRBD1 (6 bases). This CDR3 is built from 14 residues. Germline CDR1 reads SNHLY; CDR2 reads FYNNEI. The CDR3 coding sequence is TGTGCCAGCAATGAACAGGGATCGGACACTGAAGCTTTCTTT. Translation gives CASNEQGSDTEAFF.

The CDR3, as DNA: TGCAGTGCTAGTCCCCCTCAGGTCCGTGCGCAGTTCTTC. It specifies CSASPPQVRAQFF. The rearrangement joins TRBV20-1 to TRBJ2-1; D is undetermined. The CDR3 consists of 13 residues. V lost 3 bases and J 12 bases, leaving 18 bases between the germline ends. From germline, CDR1 is DFQATT and CDR2 SNEGSKA (reference sequence).

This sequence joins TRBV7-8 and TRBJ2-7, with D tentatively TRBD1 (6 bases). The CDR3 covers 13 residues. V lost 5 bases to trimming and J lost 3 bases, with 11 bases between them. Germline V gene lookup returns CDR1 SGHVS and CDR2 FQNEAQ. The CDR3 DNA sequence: TGTGCCAGCAGCAAAGGGACATACTACGAGCAGTACTTC. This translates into CASSKGTYYEQYF.

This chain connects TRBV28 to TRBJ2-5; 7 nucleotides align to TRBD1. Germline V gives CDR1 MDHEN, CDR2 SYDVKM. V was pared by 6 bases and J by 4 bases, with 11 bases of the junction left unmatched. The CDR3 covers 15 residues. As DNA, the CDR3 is TGTGCCAGCAGCCCTCTAAAAGGGGGCACAGAGACCCAGTACTTC. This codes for CASSPLKGGTETQYF. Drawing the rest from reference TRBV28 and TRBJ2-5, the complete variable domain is DVKVTQSSRYLVKRTGEKVFLECVQDMDHENMFWYRQDPGLGLRLIYFSYDVKMKEKGDIPEGYSVSREKKERFSLILESASTNQTSMYLCASSPLKGGTETQYFGPGTRLLVL.

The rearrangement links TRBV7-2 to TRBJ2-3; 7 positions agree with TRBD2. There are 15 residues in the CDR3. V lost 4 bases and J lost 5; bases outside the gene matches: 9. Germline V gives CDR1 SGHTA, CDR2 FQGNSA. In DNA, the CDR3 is TGTGCCAGCAGCTGGACCCCCTCGGGGGGAGATACGCAGTATTTT. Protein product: CASSWTPSGGDTQYF. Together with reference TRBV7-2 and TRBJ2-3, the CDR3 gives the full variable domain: GAGVSQSPSNKVTEKGKDVELRCDPISGHTALYWYRQSLGQGLEFLIYFQGNSAPDKSGLPSDRFSAERTGGSVSTLTIQRTQQEDSAVYLCASSWTPSGGDTQYFGPGTRLTVL.

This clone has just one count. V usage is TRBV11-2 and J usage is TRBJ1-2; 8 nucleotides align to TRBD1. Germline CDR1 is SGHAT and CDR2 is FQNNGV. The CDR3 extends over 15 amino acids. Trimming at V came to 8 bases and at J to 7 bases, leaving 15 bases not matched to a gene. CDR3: CASAQRAGGFRGYTF. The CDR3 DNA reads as TGTGCCAGCGCTCAGCGTGCAGGGGGCTTTCGTGGCTACACCTTC.

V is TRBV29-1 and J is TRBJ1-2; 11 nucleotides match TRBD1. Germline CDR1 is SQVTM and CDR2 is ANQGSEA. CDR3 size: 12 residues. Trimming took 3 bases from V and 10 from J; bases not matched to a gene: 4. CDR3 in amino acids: CSVDGTGGLYTF. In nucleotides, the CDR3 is TGCAGCGTTGACGGGACAGGGGGACTCTACACCTTC.

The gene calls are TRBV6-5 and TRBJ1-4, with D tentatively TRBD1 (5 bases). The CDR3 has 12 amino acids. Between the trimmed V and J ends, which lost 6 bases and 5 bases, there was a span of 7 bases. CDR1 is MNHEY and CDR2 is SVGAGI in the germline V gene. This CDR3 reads CASRGRNEKLFF. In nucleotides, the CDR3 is TGTGCCAGCAGGGGGCGAAATGAAAAACTGTTTTTT.

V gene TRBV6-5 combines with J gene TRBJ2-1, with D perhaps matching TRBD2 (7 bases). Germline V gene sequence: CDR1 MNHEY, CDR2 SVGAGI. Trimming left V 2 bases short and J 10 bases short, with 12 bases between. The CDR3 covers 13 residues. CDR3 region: CASSYGGAREQFF. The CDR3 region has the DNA TGTGCCAGCAGTTACGGGGGGGCTCGAGAGCAGTTCTTC.

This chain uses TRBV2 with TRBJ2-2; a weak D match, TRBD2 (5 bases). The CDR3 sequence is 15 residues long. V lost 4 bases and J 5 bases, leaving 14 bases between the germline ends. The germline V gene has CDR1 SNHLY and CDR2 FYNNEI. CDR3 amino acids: CASSVAGKRTGELFF. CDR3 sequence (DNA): TGTGCCAGCAGTGTGGCCGGGAAACGGACCGGGGAGCTGTTTTTT.

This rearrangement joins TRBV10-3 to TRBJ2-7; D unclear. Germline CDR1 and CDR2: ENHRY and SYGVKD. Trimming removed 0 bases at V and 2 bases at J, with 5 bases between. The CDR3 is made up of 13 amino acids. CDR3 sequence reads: CAISESAPYEQYF. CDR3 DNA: TGTGCCATCAGTGAGTCGGCCCCCTACGAGCAGTACTTC.

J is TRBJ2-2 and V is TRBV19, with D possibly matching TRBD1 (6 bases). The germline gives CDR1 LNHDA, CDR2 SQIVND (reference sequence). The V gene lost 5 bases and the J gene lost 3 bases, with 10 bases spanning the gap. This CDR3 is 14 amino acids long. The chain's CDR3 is CASSVTGHTGELFF. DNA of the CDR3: TGTGCCAGTAGTGTAACAGGGCACACCGGGGAGCTGTTTTTT.

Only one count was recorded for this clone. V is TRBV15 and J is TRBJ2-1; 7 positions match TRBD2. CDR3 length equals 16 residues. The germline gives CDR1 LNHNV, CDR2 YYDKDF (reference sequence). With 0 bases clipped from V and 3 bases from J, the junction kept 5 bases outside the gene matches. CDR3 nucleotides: TGTGCCACCAGCAGAGAACAGGCTAGCGGCTACAATGAGCAGTTCTTC. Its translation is CATSREQASGYNEQFF.

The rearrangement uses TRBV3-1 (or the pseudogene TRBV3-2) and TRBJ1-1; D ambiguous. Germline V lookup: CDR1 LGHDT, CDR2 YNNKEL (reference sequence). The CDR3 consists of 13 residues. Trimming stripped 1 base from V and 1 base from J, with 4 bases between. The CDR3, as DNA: TGTGCCAGCAGCCAAGCAGGGAACACTGAAGCTTTCTTT. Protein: CASSQAGNTEAFF.

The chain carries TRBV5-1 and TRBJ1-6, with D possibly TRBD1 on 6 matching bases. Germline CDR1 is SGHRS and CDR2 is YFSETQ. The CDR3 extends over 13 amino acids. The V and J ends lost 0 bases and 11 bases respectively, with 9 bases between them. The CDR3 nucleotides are TGCGCCAGCAGCTTGGGGGCAGGGGCACCCCTCCACTTT. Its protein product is CASSLGAGAPLHF.

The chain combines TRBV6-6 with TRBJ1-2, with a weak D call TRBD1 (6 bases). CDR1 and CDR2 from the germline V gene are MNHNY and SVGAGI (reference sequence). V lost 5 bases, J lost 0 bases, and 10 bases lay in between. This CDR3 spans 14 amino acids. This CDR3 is CASSRQATNYGYTF. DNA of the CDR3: TGTGCCAGCAGTCGACAGGCTACTAACTATGGCTACACCTTC.

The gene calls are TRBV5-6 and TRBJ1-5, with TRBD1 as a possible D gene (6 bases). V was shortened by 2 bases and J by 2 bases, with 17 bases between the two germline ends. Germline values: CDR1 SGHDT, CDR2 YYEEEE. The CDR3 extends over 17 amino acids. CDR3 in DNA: TGTGCCAGCAGCTTTTGGGGGCAGGGCGGTGGCAATCAGCCCCAGCATTTT. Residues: CASSFWGQGGGNQPQHF.

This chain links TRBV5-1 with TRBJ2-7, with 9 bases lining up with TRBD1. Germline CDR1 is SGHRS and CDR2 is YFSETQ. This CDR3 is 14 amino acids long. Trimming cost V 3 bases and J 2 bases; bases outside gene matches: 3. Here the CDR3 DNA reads TGCGCCAGCAGCTGGGACAGGGCTACCTACGAGCAGTACTTC. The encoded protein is CASSWDRATYEQYF.

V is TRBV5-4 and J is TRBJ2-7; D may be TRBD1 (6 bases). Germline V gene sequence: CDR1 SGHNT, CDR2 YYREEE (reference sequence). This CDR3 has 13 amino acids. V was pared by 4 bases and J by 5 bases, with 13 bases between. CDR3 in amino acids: CASSRGDNHEQYF. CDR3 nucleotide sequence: TGTGCCAGCAGCCGAGGGGACAACCACGAGCAGTACTTC.

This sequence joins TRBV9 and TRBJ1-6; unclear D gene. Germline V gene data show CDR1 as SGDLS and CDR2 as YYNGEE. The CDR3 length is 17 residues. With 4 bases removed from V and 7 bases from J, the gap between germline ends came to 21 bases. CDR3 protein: CASSTSAGSFANSPLHF. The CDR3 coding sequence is TGTGCCAGCAGCACCTCCGCCGGGTCCTTCGCAAATTCACCCCTCCACTTT.

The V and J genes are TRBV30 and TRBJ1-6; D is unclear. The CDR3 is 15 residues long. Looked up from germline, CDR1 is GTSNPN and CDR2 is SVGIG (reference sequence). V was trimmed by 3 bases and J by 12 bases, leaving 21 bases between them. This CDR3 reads CAWRSRGLQVGPLHF. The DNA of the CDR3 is TGTGCCTGGAGGAGCCGAGGGCTCCAAGTTGGACCCCTCCACTTT.

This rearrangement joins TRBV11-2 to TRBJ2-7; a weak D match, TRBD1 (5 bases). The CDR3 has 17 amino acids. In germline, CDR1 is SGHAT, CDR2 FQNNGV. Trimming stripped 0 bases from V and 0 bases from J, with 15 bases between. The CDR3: CASSLDLTGGPSYEQYF. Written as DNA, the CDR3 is TGTGCCAGCAGCTTAGATCTAACAGGTGGGCCCTCCTACGAGCAGTACTTC.

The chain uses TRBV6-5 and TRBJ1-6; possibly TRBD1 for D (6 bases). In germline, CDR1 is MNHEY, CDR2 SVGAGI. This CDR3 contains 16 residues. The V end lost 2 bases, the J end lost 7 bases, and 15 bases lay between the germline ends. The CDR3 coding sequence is TGTGCCAGCAGTTACCGGAGGGGGGGTAGGAATTCACCCCTCCACTTT. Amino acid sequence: CASSYRRGGRNSPLHF.

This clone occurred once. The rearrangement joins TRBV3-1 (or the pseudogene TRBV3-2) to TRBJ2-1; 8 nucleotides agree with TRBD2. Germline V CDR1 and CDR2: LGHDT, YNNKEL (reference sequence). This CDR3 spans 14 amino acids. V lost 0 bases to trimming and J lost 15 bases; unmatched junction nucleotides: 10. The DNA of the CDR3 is TGTGCCAGCAGCCAAGAGAGTAGCGCCGGGGGGGCGTTCTTC. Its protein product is CASSQESSAGGAFF.

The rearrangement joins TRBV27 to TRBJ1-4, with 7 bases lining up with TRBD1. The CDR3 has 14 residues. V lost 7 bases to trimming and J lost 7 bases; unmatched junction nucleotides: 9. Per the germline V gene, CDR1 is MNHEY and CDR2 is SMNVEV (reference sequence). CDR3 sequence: CASTLRGDSEKLFF. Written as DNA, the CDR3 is TGTGCCAGCACCCTACGTGGGGACAGTGAAAAACTGTTTTTT.

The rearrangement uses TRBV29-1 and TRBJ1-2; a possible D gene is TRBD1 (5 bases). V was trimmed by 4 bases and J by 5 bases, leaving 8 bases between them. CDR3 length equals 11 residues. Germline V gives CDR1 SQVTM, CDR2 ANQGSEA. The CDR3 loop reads CSVVGTYGYTF. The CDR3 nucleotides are TGCAGCGTTGTAGGGACTTATGGCTACACCTTC.

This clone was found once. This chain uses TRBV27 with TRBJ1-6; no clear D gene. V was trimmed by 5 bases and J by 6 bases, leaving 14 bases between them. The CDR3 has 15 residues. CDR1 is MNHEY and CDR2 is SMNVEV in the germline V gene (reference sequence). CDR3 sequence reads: CASSTTRPLNSPLHF. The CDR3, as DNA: TGTGCCAGCAGTACCACGAGGCCCCTTAATTCACCCCTCCACTTT.

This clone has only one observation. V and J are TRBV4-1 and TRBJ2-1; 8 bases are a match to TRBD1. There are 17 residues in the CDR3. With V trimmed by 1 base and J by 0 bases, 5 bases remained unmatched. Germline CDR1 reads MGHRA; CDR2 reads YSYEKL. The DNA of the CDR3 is TGCGCCAGCAGCCAAGCAGGGGGCCTTAGCTCCTACAATGAGCAGTTCTTC. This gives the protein CASSQAGGLSSYNEQFF.